These 21 T cell receptor beta chains came from one sample sequenced in a study of control samples from healthy donors and cancer patients. Data came from immunoSEQ multiplex PCR; TCRdb stores just in-frame clones and leaves some out. The profile covers under 100,000 clones, with less than 90% appearing a single time and about 9.5% taken by the ten largest. Sequenced sample: PBMCs. The receptors here all came from a woman aged 45-59 years with colorectal cancer.

The V and J genes are TRBV5-1 and TRBJ2-4; maybe TRBD2 (6 bases). This CDR3 has 18 residues. The germline V and J ends were trimmed by 3 bases and 4 bases, with 23 bases remaining between them. Germline V gene data show CDR1 as SGHRS and CDR2 as YFSETQ. DNA for the CDR3: TGCGCCAGCAGCTCCTCCGCCCGGGGGTTGCTAGGAAAAAACATTCAGTACTTC. Translated: CASSSSARGLLGKNIQYF.

This sequence joins TRBV6-5 and TRBJ1-1; D is undetermined. This CDR3 is built from 14 residues. V gave up 2 bases and J gave up 4 bases, with 11 bases separating them. Germline values: CDR1 MNHEY, CDR2 SVGAGI. The CDR3 sequence: CASSYGVVGTEAFF. CDR3 in DNA: TGTGCCAGCAGTTACGGGGTGGTGGGCACTGAAGCTTTCTTT.

The chain links TRBV6-5 to TRBJ2-5; D call uncertain. This CDR3 is built from 14 residues. The V and J ends lost 6 bases and 2 bases respectively, with 13 bases between them. CDR1 and CDR2 from the germline V gene are MNHEY and SVGAGI. The CDR3: CASRAGWKQETQYF. CDR3 coding DNA: TGTGCCAGCAGAGCCGGGTGGAAGCAAGAGACCCAGTACTTC.

This chain uses TRBV6-2 or TRBV6-3 with TRBJ1-1, with TRBD1 matching over 9 bases. This CDR3 has 14 amino acids. V shed 6 bases, J shed 1 base, and the junction held 3 bases outside the gene matches. CDR1 and CDR2 (germline): MNHEY, SVGEGT. The CDR3 region has the DNA TGTGCCAGCAGCTGGACAGGGGAGAACACTGAAGCTTTCTTT. Residues: CASSWTGENTEAFF.

The chain is built from TRBV5-6 and TRBJ2-1, with TRBD2 matching over 12 bases. Germline CDR1 SGHDT, CDR2 YYEEEE. This CDR3 comprises 15 residues. The trim removed 3 bases at V and 7 bases at J, leaving 5 bases unmatched. The CDR3 coding sequence is TGTGCCAGCAGCTACAGACTAGCGGGGGTAAATGAGCAGTTCTTC. Its protein product is CASSYRLAGVNEQFF.

This chain links TRBV28 with TRBJ2-1, with 12 nucleotides matching TRBD1. Losses at the gene ends were 8 bases for V and 9 bases for J; bases not matched to a gene: 8. The CDR3 extends over 14 amino acids. Germline lookup yields CDR1 MDHEN and CDR2 SYDVKM. As DNA, the CDR3 is TGTGCCAGCCGGGGGGACAGGGGGCACGGTGAGCAGTTCTTC. Its translation: CASRGDRGHGEQFF.

The chain uses TRBV6-1 and TRBJ2-3, with D perhaps given as TRBD1 or TRBD2 (6 bases each). The CDR3 runs 14 residues. V was clipped by 3 bases and J by 8 bases, with 15 bases between them. CDR1 is MNHNS and CDR2 is SASEGT in the germline V gene. The CDR3 protein is CASSDPGALGTQYF. CDR3 nucleotide sequence: TGTGCCAGCAGTGACCCGGGGGCGCTGGGTACGCAGTATTTT.

V and J are TRBV6-5 and TRBJ2-3, with D possibly being TRBD1 or TRBD2 (5 bases each). Trimming took 5 bases from V and 1 from J, leaving 13 bases between them. This CDR3 spans 15 amino acids. Germline V CDR1 and CDR2: MNHEY, SVGAGI. The CDR3 protein is CASSPQVGGTDTQYF. DNA for the CDR3: TGTGCCAGCAGTCCACAGGTCGGGGGCACAGATACGCAGTATTTT.

This clone was detected once. The DNA for the CDR3 is TGCGCCAGCAGCCAAGATCCCCAGGAATCGTCCCGGGGGCAGTTCTTC. Its protein product is CASSQDPQESSRGQFF. The chain couples TRBV4-3 to TRBJ2-1; the D gene is possibly TRBD2 (5 bases). The ends were cut back, 0 bases at V and 12 bases at J, with 21 bases in the middle. The length of the CDR3 is 16 residues. Germline V gene sequence: CDR1 LGHNA, CDR2 YSLEER.

The chain joins TRBV30 to TRBJ2-3, with 7 bases aligning to TRBD2. After removal of 3 bases from V and 0 bases from J, the junction contained 6 bases not matched to a gene. The CDR3 has 15 amino acids. CDR1 and CDR2 (germline): GTSNPN, SVGIG (reference sequence). CDR3 bases: TGTGCCTGGAGCTATTCCGGGGGGAGCACAGATACGCAGTATTTT. Translated, it gives CAWSYSGGSTDTQYF. Full variable domain (remainder filled in from reference TRBV30 and TRBJ2-3): SQTIHQWPATLVQPVGSPLSLECTVEGTSNPNLYWYRQAAGRGLQLLFYSVGIGQISSEVPQNLSASRPQDRQFILSSKKLLLSDSGFYLCAWSYSGGSTDTQYFGPGTRLTVL.

The J gene is TRBJ1-5, the V gene TRBV19; D may be TRBD1 (5 bases). Germline V lookup: CDR1 LNHDA, CDR2 SQIVND (reference sequence). The CDR3 is 16 amino acids. Trimming stripped 3 bases from V and 5 bases from J, with 17 bases between. As DNA, the CDR3 is TGTGCCAGTAGTATCCGACAGACATCTGTATATCAGCCCCAGCATTTT. Translation gives CASSIRQTSVYQPQHF. Full variable domain (remainder filled in from reference TRBV19 and TRBJ1-5): DGGITQSPKYLFRKEGQNVTLSCEQNLNHDAMYWYRQDPGQGLRLIYYSQIVNDFQKGDIAEGYSVSREKKESFPLTVTSAQKNPTAFYLCASSIRQTSVYQPQHFGDGTRLSIL.

This chain joins TRBV15 and TRBJ1-4, with unresolved D. The CDR3 is made up of 15 amino acids. Germline V gives CDR1 LNHNV, CDR2 YYDKDF (reference sequence). Trimming cost V 0 bases and J 5 bases, with 10 bases left between them. DNA of the CDR3: TGTGCCACCAGCAGAGATACCGACGGAAATGAAAAACTGTTTTTT. Translating gives CATSRDTDGNEKLFF.

To note about this clone: This specimen includes other DNA sequences encoding the same CDR3. J is TRBJ2-3 and V is TRBV9; D gene ambiguous. The CDR3 length is 13 residues. Germline V lookup: CDR1 SGDLS, CDR2 YYNGEE. V dropped 0 bases and J dropped 3 bases, with 5 bases sitting between them. The CDR3 sequence is CASSVARTDTQYF. The DNA for the CDR3 is TGTGCCAGCAGCGTAGCTCGGACAGATACGCAGTATTTT.

V is TRBV7-2 and J is TRBJ1-5; the D gene is possibly TRBD1 (5 bases). CDR3 length equals 13 residues. CDR1 is SGHTA, CDR2 FQGNSA, per germline. V was pared by 0 bases and J by 5 bases, with 5 bases between. The CDR3 nucleotides read TGTGCCAGCAGCTTAGCGGGGGATCAGCCCCAGCATTTT. Residues: CASSLAGDQPQHF.

The gene calls are TRBV7-2 and TRBJ1-5; a weak D match, TRBD1 (5 bases). Germline V lookup: CDR1 SGHTA, CDR2 FQGNSA. The V and J ends lost 5 bases and 1 base respectively, with 15 bases between them. The CDR3 extends over 16 amino acids. CDR3 residues: CASSQDSGGSNQPQHF. The CDR3 bases are TGTGCCAGCAGCCAGGACTCGGGGGGGAGCAATCAGCCCCAGCATTTT. Supplemented by reference TRBV7-2 and TRBJ1-5, the full variable domain reads GAGVSQSPSNKVTEKGKDVELRCDPISGHTALYWYRQSLGQGLEFLIYFQGNSAPDKSGLPSDRFSAERTGGSVSTLTIQRTQQEDSAVYLCASSQDSGGSNQPQHFGDGTRLSIL.

This rearrangement joins TRBV30 to TRBJ1-2, with D tentatively TRBD1 (5 bases). CDR3 size: 12 residues. Germline V lookup: CDR1 GTSNPN, CDR2 SVGIG (reference sequence). V was clipped by 1 base and J by 8 bases, with 11 bases between them. CDR3 loop: CAWSDTGGGYTF. The CDR3, as DNA: TGTGCCTGGAGTGATACAGGAGGGGGCTACACCTTC.

The CDR3 spells CASNSYPGTVSSYEQYV. CDR3 sequence (DNA): TGTGCCAGCAACTCTTATCCCGGGACAGTGAGCTCCTACGAGCAGTACGTC. V is TRBV2 and J is TRBJ2-7; 7 bases are a match to TRBD1. V dropped 7 bases and J dropped 0; count of bases not matched to a gene: 15. Germline CDR1 and CDR2: SNHLY and FYNNEI. The CDR3 extends over 17 amino acids.

A few counts support this clone. V and J are TRBV18 and TRBJ1-3; D is unclear. This CDR3 is 11 amino acids long. The ends were cut back, 5 bases at V and 4 bases at J, with 3 bases in the middle. Germline V lookup: CDR1 KGHSH, CDR2 LQKENI. As DNA, the CDR3 is TGTGCCAGCTCAAACGGAAACACCATATATTTT. Residues: CASSNGNTIYF.

The gene calls are TRBV6-1 and TRBJ1-2; the D is unclear. V was clipped by 1 base and J by 4 bases, with 4 bases between them. CDR3 size: 12 residues. Germline CDR1 MNHNS, CDR2 SASEGT. CDR3 region: CASSEGFYGYTF. The CDR3 nucleotides read TGTGCCAGCAGTGAAGGATTCTATGGCTACACCTTC.

The chain has TRBV7-3 and TRBJ2-2; 7 nucleotides line up with TRBD1. Germline CDR1 reads SGHTA; CDR2 reads FQGTGA. CDR3 length: 16 amino acids. With 4 bases clipped from V and 0 bases from J, the junction kept 5 bases outside the gene matches. This chain's CDR3 is CASSSRTGANTGELFF. In DNA, the CDR3 is TGTGCCAGCAGCTCTAGGACAGGAGCGAACACCGGGGAGCTGTTTTTT.

The chain has TRBV5-1 and TRBJ1-4; the match to TRBD1 covers 7 bases. Germline-derived CDR1 and CDR2 are SGHRS and YFSETQ. The V and J ends lost 5 bases and 5 bases, in that order; junction bases with no gene match: 12. CDR3 length: 16 amino acids. CDR3 protein: CASSVGTDRANEKLFF. DNA for the CDR3: TGCGCCAGCAGTGTTGGCACCGACAGGGCGAATGAAAAACTGTTTTTT.